These 18 T cell receptor beta chains originate from one sample sequenced in a study of T cell repertoires and HLA-DP antigens. For these TCRs, the target antigens are not known. Generated by immunoSEQ multiplex PCR, the TCRdb table keeps only in-frame clones and is missing some. This sample has almost 90,000 clones, with 86% found just once. Sample: CD4+ T cells from PBMCs. All receptors come from a man aged 50 to 60 in good health and CMV-seronegative.

This chain links TRBV5-4 with TRBJ2-7, with a tentative D call TRBD1 (6 bases). CDR1 is SGHNT, CDR2 YYREEE, per germline (reference sequence). V dropped 3 bases and J dropped 3 bases, with 19 bases sitting between them. The CDR3 has 16 residues. The CDR3 DNA follows: TGTGCCAGCAGCTCCCGGGACAAGGGAGACGGCTACGAGCAGTACTTC. This gives the protein CASSSRDKGDGYEQYF.

The chain joins TRBV27 to TRBJ1-6; D might be TRBD1 (6 bases). Germline values: CDR1 MNHEY, CDR2 SMNVEV (reference sequence). V was shortened by 4 bases and J by 10 bases, with 14 bases between the two germline ends. There are 14 residues in the CDR3. The DNA of the CDR3 is TGTGCCAGCAGTTCCTCAAGGGGGTACTCACCCCTCCACTTT. Amino acid sequence: CASSSSRGYSPLHF.

This chain connects TRBV9 to TRBJ2-1; TRBD2 matches 8 bases. V trimming: 0 bases; J trimming: 8 bases; junction bases outside the gene matches: 7. CDR3 size: 15 residues. Germline V gene sequence: CDR1 SGDLS, CDR2 YYNGEE. CDR3 sequence (DNA): TGTGCCAGCAGCGTAGGCGGGACTAGGAACGATGAGCAGTTCTTC. Protein product: CASSVGGTRNDEQFF.

With regard to this clone: Sequence at one end of the junction differs from germline and may be a read error. The CDR3 loop reads CASSQAGQGSFEQYF. The CDR3 DNA sequence: TGTGCCAGCAGCCAAGCGGGACAGGGGTCCTTCGAGCAGTACTTC. The V and J genes are TRBV14 and TRBJ2-7, with 10 bases fitting TRBD1. Germline V gene data show CDR1 as SGHDN and CDR2 as FVKESK. This CDR3 contains 15 residues.

V gene TRBV7-4 combines with J gene TRBJ1-3; D is ambiguous. This CDR3 has 13 residues. Germline-derived CDR1 and CDR2 are SGHVT and SQSDAQ. The V gene lost 1 base and the J gene lost 4 bases, with 5 bases spanning the gap. The CDR3: CASSLDGGNTIYF. CDR3 nucleotides: TGTGCCAGCAGCTTAGATGGAGGAAACACCATATATTTT.

A few counts support this clone. The rearrangement links TRBV11-3 to TRBJ1-1; D gene ambiguous. Germline lookup yields CDR1 SGHNT and CDR2 YENEEA. The CDR3 consists of 13 residues. V lost 5 bases and J lost 3, with 10 bases in between. The CDR3 nucleotides read TGTGCCAGCAGCCTCTCAAGATACACTGAAGCTTTCTTT. Its protein is CASSLSRYTEAFF.

The chain links TRBV29-1 to TRBJ2-7; 9 bases are a match to TRBD2. V was pared by 0 bases and J by 2 bases, with 2 bases of the junction left unmatched. CDR1 SQVTM and CDR2 ANQGSEA come from the germline V gene. The CDR3 extends over 14 amino acids. The chain's CDR3 is CSVEEAGGTYEQYF. The CDR3 region has the DNA TGCAGCGTTGAAGAAGCGGGAGGAACCTACGAGCAGTACTTC.

The chain has TRBV9 and TRBJ1-1, with D uncertain. This CDR3 has 14 amino acids. The germline V gene encodes CDR1 SGDLS and CDR2 YYNGEE. V was shortened by 0 bases and J by 0 bases, with 6 bases between the two germline ends. Here the CDR3 reads CASSVVTVNTEAFF. CDR3 DNA: TGTGCCAGCAGCGTAGTCACGGTGAACACTGAAGCTTTCTTT.

The gene calls are TRBV27 and TRBJ2-3; possible D gene TRBD1, 6 bases. V shed 2 bases and J shed 5 bases, with 14 bases lying between them. Germline assignment: CDR1 MNHEY and CDR2 SMNVEV (reference sequence). The length of the CDR3 is 15 residues. CDR3 sequence: CASSLGSGAGDTQYF. CDR3 in DNA: TGTGCCAGCAGTTTAGGGTCAGGGGCAGGAGATACGCAGTATTTT.

This clone appeared once. The chain uses TRBV29-1 and TRBJ1-2, with D tentatively TRBD1 (5 bases). The CDR3 is 11 residues long. Germline V gene data show CDR1 as SQVTM and CDR2 as ANQGSEA. Written as DNA, the CDR3 is TGCACAGGGTCTGGGGAGGGCGGCTACACCTTC. Translated: CTGSGEGGYTF.

This clone came up once. The J gene is TRBJ2-5, the V gene TRBV5-1; 9 bases align to TRBD1. The J segment lost 5 bases and the V segment lost 0 bases, leaving 5 bases of the junction unmatched. The CDR3 covers 15 residues. The germline gives CDR1 SGHRS, CDR2 YFSETQ. CDR3 protein: CASSLADRGRETQYF. CDR3 nucleotides: TGCGCCAGCAGCTTGGCGGACAGGGGTCGGGAGACCCAGTACTTC.

The chain joins TRBV7-3 to TRBJ1-1; D possibly corresponds to TRBD1 (5 bases). Deletions cut 5 bases from V and 1 base from J, with 8 bases between. CDR3 length equals 13 residues. Germline V lookup: CDR1 SGHTA, CDR2 FQGTGA. CDR3: CASSLQENTEAFF. The CDR3 coding sequence is TGTGCCAGCAGCCTACAGGAGAACACTGAAGCTTTCTTT.

The chain employs TRBV27 and TRBJ1-2; 7 nucleotides line up with TRBD1. The length of the CDR3 is 13 residues. The germline V gene has CDR1 MNHEY and CDR2 SMNVEV (reference sequence). V dropped 4 bases and J dropped 8; count of bases not matched to a gene: 7. CDR3 amino acids: CASSSTGRGGYTF. In DNA form, the CDR3 reads TGTGCCAGCAGTTCGACAGGGAGAGGAGGCTACACCTTC.

The chain combines TRBV27 with TRBJ1-2; D is ambiguous. Between the trimmed V and J ends, which lost 4 bases and 8 bases, there was a span of 26 bases. The length of the CDR3 is 17 residues. Germline V gene data show CDR1 as MNHEY and CDR2 as SMNVEV (reference sequence). CDR3 sequence (DNA): TGTGCCAGCAGTTCCCGGCAGCGACAAAGGTCTACGTGGGGCTACACCTTC. It encodes CASSSRQRQRSTWGYTF.

The rearrangement joins TRBV19 to TRBJ2-4, with a weak D call TRBD1 (6 bases). Germline V gene sequence: CDR1 LNHDA, CDR2 SQIVND (reference sequence). Trimming stripped 10 bases from V and 0 bases from J, with 19 bases between. The CDR3 loop spans 16 amino acids. The CDR3 sequence: CATTDSTSIAKNIQYF. As DNA, the CDR3 is TGTGCCACCACGGACAGTACGTCCATAGCCAAAAACATTCAGTACTTC.

The gene calls are TRBV7-2 and TRBJ2-7; no definite D call. Germline values: CDR1 SGHTA, CDR2 FQGNSA. This CDR3 is 15 amino acids long. V was cut by 6 bases and J by 2 bases, with 17 bases left in between. The CDR3 DNA follows: TGTGCCAGCAGTTACTCCCCGGATGGAGCCTACGAGCAGTACTTC. Translating gives CASSYSPDGAYEQYF.

The chain has TRBV5-1 and TRBJ1-3; no clear D. Germline CDR1 is SGHRS and CDR2 is YFSETQ. CDR3 size: 15 residues. Trimming pared 0 bases from V and 0 bases from J, leaving 7 bases between. CDR3 sequence (DNA): TGCGCCAGCAGCTTGGTTGGAGGCTCTGGAAACACCATATATTTT. As protein: CASSLVGGSGNTIYF.

This sequence joins TRBV7-2 and TRBJ1-1, with unresolved D. Germline V lookup: CDR1 SGHTA, CDR2 FQGNSA. V shed 5 bases and J shed 1 base, with 14 bases lying between them. The CDR3 extends over 15 amino acids. The CDR3 loop reads CASSPKPKQNTEAFF. CDR3 DNA: TGTGCCAGCAGCCCGAAACCCAAACAGAACACTGAAGCTTTCTTT.